Below, 26 T cell receptor beta chains from the same sample are listed, as sequenced in a study of PD-L1 blockade in urothelial cancer. Sequencing used immunoSEQ multiplex PCR; TCRdb keeps in-frame clones, though not all of them. The sample consists of 70,000 or so clones, about 89% of them appearing once. The sample was PBMCs, taken around atezolizumab (anti-PD-L1) treatment. Every receptor here comes from a man aged 60-69 years with urothelial cancer.

The J gene is TRBJ2-7, the V gene TRBV28; 9 bases are shared with TRBD2. After removal of 6 bases from V and 2 bases from J, the junction contained 11 bases not matched to a gene. In germline, CDR1 is MDHEN, CDR2 SYDVKM. The CDR3 runs 16 residues. Written as DNA, the CDR3 is TGTGCCAGCAGCCGAATCGGGACTAGCCTCCCCTACGAGCAGTACTTC. Encoded protein: CASSRIGTSLPYEQYF.

The chain has TRBV11-2 and TRBJ1-5; 7 bases agree with TRBD1. The V segment lost 5 bases and the J segment 3 bases; nucleotides outside the gene matches: 4. CDR1 SGHAT and CDR2 FQNNGV come from the germline V gene. This CDR3 spans 14 amino acids. The DNA for the CDR3 is TGTGCCAGCAGCAACAGGGGTCTCAATCAGCCCCAGCATTTT. It translates to CASSNRGLNQPQHF.

This clone appeared a single time. The chain uses TRBV4-1 and TRBJ1-4; 11 bases map to TRBD1. Germline CDR1 is MGHRA and CDR2 is YSYEKL. The J segment lost 3 bases and the V segment lost 4 bases, leaving 7 bases of the junction unmatched. The CDR3 contains 17 residues. CDR3 DNA sequence: TGCGCCAGCAGCCCTCGGACAGGGGGCGCTTCTAATGAAAAACTGTTTTTT. Translating it yields CASSPRTGGASNEKLFF.

The gene calls are TRBV7-2 and TRBJ2-3, with 8 bases aligning to TRBD2. The CDR3 has 16 residues. Germline V CDR1 and CDR2: SGHTA, FQGNSA. V lost 0 bases to trimming and J lost 5 bases; unmatched junction nucleotides: 7. CDR3 in DNA: TGTGCCAGCAGCTTAGCCGGCGGGGGGTTCCTAGATACGCAGTATTTT. This encodes CASSLAGGGFLDTQYF.

The chain carries TRBV5-1 and TRBJ1-2; 8 bases map to TRBD1. V dropped 4 bases and J dropped 10; count of bases not matched to a gene: 12. The CDR3 extends over 14 amino acids. CDR1 and CDR2 from the germline V gene are SGHRS and YFSETQ. In nucleotides, the CDR3 is TGCGCCAGCAGCGCGACTATGGGACAGGCGGACTACACCTTC. Its protein product is CASSATMGQADYTF. Variable domain in full (rest from reference TRBV5-1 and TRBJ1-2): KAGVTQTPRYLIKTRGQQVTLSCSPISGHRSVSWYQQTPGQGLQFLFEYFSETQRNKGNFPGRFSGRQFSNSRSEMNVSTLELGDSALYLCASSATMGQADYTFGSGTRLTVV.

This rearrangement joins TRBV30 to TRBJ2-2; 12 nucleotides line up with TRBD2. Per germline, CDR1 GTSNPN and CDR2 SVGIG (reference sequence). V shed 4 bases, J shed 4 bases, and the junction held 7 bases outside the gene matches. The CDR3 extends over 16 amino acids. This CDR3 is CAWTILAGGFTGELFF. The CDR3 DNA follows: TGTGCCTGGACGATTCTAGCGGGGGGGTTCACCGGGGAGCTGTTTTTT.

The rearrangement uses TRBV9 and TRBJ2-5, with 9 nucleotides matching TRBD1. CDR3 length equals 16 residues. J gave up 2 bases and V 1 base, and 6 bases lay outside the gene matches. CDR1 and CDR2 from the germline V gene are SGDLS and YYNGEE. The CDR3: CASSVSFGTGQETQYF. The CDR3 nucleotides read TGTGCCAGCAGCGTATCCTTTGGGACAGGGCAAGAGACCCAGTACTTC.

The chain joins TRBV4-1 to TRBJ2-3, with 12 bases identical to TRBD2. This CDR3 has 17 residues. CDR1 is MGHRA and CDR2 is YSYEKL in the germline V gene. Trimming took 4 bases from V and 6 from J; bases not matched to a gene: 11. CDR3 sequence: CASSLRTSGTAVDTQYF. The CDR3 coding sequence is TGCGCCAGCAGCCTTCGGACTAGCGGGACGGCAGTGGATACGCAGTATTTT.

This clone was detected only once. The chain combines TRBV28 with TRBJ2-1; 10 bases are shared with TRBD2. The CDR3 has 19 amino acids. J lost 3 bases, V lost 5 bases, and 16 bases had no gene match. The V gene's germline CDR1 is MDHEN and CDR2 SYDVKM. The CDR3 coding sequence is TGTGCCAGCAGTCCCGATACCTATATACCTAGCGGGGGCTACAATGAGCAGTTCTTC. Its translation: CASSPDTYIPSGGYNEQFF.

V is TRBV5-6 and J is TRBJ2-7; weak D call: TRBD2 (6 bases). Germline lookup yields CDR1 SGHDT and CDR2 YYEEEE. V was cut by 4 bases and J by 6 bases, with 23 bases left in between. The CDR3 is 16 residues long. CDR3 loop: CASSLPPGPPGGEQYF. The CDR3 DNA reads as TGTGCCAGCAGCCTACCACCGGGACCACCCGGGGGCGAGCAGTACTTC. Using reference TRBV5-6 and TRBJ2-7 for the parts outside the CDR3, the full variable domain is DAGVTQSPTHLIKTRGQQVTLRCSPKSGHDTVSWYQQALGQGPQFIFQYYEEEERQRGNFPDRFSGHQFPNYSSELNVNALLLGDSALYLCASSLPPGPPGGEQYFGPGTRLTVT.

This clone has a handful of counts. V gene TRBV5-1 combines with J gene TRBJ2-5; 8 bases match TRBD2. The CDR3 totals 13 residues. V lost 0 bases, J lost 9 bases, and 4 bases stayed unmatched. Germline assignment: CDR1 SGHRS and CDR2 YFSETQ. CDR3 residues: CASSLERGRAQYF. As DNA, the CDR3 is TGCGCCAGCAGCTTGGAGCGGGGGAGGGCCCAGTACTTC. The full variable domain, with the rest looked up from reference TRBV5-1 and TRBJ2-5, is KAGVTQTPRYLIKTRGQQVTLSCSPISGHRSVSWYQQTPGQGLQFLFEYFSETQRNKGNFPGRFSGRQFSNSRSEMNVSTLELGDSALYLCASSLERGRAQYFGPGTRLLVL.

In its sample, this clone was seen once. This chain links TRBV7-2 with TRBJ1-4; D ambiguous. The CDR3 has 14 amino acids. The V gene lost 2 bases and the J gene lost 7 bases, with 11 bases spanning the gap. Germline lookup yields CDR1 SGHTA and CDR2 FQGNSA. Written as DNA, the CDR3 is TGTGCCAGCAGCTTACGGTCATCCGGTGAAAAACTGTTTTTT. Translated: CASSLRSSGEKLFF.

The gene calls are TRBV19 and TRBJ2-7, with 9 bases that match TRBD1. Germline CDR1 is LNHDA and CDR2 is SQIVND (reference sequence). The J segment lost 4 bases and the V segment lost 5 bases, leaving 3 bases of the junction unmatched. The CDR3 covers 13 residues. CDR3 sequence: CASSLDRGYEQYF. The CDR3 nucleotides are TGTGCCAGTAGTCTGGACAGGGGTTACGAGCAGTACTTC. Together with reference TRBV19 and TRBJ2-7, the CDR3 gives the full variable domain: DGGITQSPKYLFRKEGQNVTLSCEQNLNHDAMYWYRQDPGQGLRLIYYSQIVNDFQKGDIAEGYSVSREKKESFPLTVTSAQKNPTAFYLCASSLDRGYEQYFGPGTRLTVT.

This chain connects TRBV18 to TRBJ2-2, with 8 bases identical to TRBD1. The CDR3 extends over 15 amino acids. V lost 1 base and J lost 7; bases outside the gene matches: 5. Germline V gives CDR1 KGHSH, CDR2 LQKENI. This chain's CDR3 is CASSPQGQVLGELFF. The CDR3 DNA sequence: TGTGCCAGCTCACCACAGGGACAGGTGCTCGGGGAGCTGTTTTTT.

The CDR3 nucleotides are TGTGCCAGTCTGACAGGGAACTATGGCTACACCTTC. As protein: CASLTGNYGYTF. The gene calls are TRBV19 and TRBJ1-2, with 7 positions matching TRBD1. CDR1 is LNHDA and CDR2 is SQIVND in the germline V gene (reference sequence). The CDR3 runs 12 residues. V lost 8 bases, J lost 2 bases, and 2 bases stayed unmatched.

This clone showed up just once. The V and J genes are TRBV9 and TRBJ2-1, with D maybe TRBD1 (6 bases). Trimming removed 0 bases from V and 5 bases from J, with 18 bases in between. CDR3 length equals 17 residues. The germline CDR1 and CDR2 sequences are SGDLS and YYNGEE. The CDR3 here is CASSVGVVGRGNNEQFF. The CDR3 DNA reads as TGTGCCAGCAGCGTAGGAGTGGTCGGCAGGGGAAACAATGAGCAGTTCTTC.

This chain links TRBV19 with TRBJ2-3, with 7 bases matching TRBD2. The CDR3 contains 13 residues. The V and J ends lost 5 bases and 7 bases, in that order; junction bases with no gene match: 6. The germline V gene has CDR1 LNHDA and CDR2 SQIVND (reference sequence). In nucleotides, the CDR3 is TGTGCCAGTAGTCGTGCGGGAGCGAATACGCAGTATTTT. This encodes CASSRAGANTQYF.

The chain links TRBV19 to TRBJ1-4; D possibly corresponds to TRBD1 (6 bases). Trimming shortened V by 11 bases and J by 6 bases, and 16 bases separated the two germline ends. The CDR3 length is 13 residues. From germline, CDR1 is LNHDA and CDR2 SQIVND (reference sequence). The CDR3 protein is CALRGGVHEKLFF. In nucleotides, the CDR3 is TGTGCCTTGAGGGGGGGGGTCCATGAAAAACTGTTTTTT.

The rearrangement links TRBV10-2 to TRBJ2-7; D remains ambiguous. Trimming left V 5 bases short and J 0 bases short, with 8 bases between. Germline V CDR1 and CDR2: WSHSY, SAAADI. CDR3 length: 13 amino acids. The CDR3 nucleotides read TGCGCCAGCAGTTTTGGTAGCTCCTACGAGCAGTACTTC. Protein sequence: CASSFGSSYEQYF.

The chain links TRBV27 to TRBJ1-5, with 7 bases matching TRBD1. The junction had 5 bases not matched to a gene; V was cut back by 1 base and J by 5 bases. CDR3 length: 15 residues. CDR1 and CDR2 (germline): MNHEY, SMNVEV (reference sequence). This chain's CDR3 is CASSLYRDRDQPQHF. CDR3 coding DNA: TGTGCCAGCAGTTTATACCGGGACAGAGATCAGCCCCAGCATTTT.

This chain's CDR3 is CASTRQGTDTQYF. CDR3 nucleotides: TGTGCCAGCACCCGACAGGGCACAGATACGCAGTATTTT. J is TRBJ2-3 and V is TRBV6-5; weak D call: TRBD1 (6 bases). This CDR3 contains 13 residues. V was pared by 7 bases and J by 1 base, with 9 bases between. Per the germline V gene, CDR1 is MNHEY and CDR2 is SVGAGI.

V usage is TRBV28 and J usage is TRBJ2-1, with 7 bases fitting TRBD2. V lost 7 bases, J lost 9 bases, and 24 bases stayed unmatched. CDR3 length equals 18 residues. The germline CDR1 and CDR2 sequences are MDHEN and SYDVKM. CDR3 nucleotide sequence: TGTGCCAGCACCCCGCGGGACTACTCAGCGCGTGGATTGGGTGAGCAGTTCTTC. It yields the protein CASTPRDYSARGLGEQFF.

The gene calls are TRBV2 and TRBJ2-2; 8 nucleotides line up with TRBD2. This CDR3 spans 15 amino acids. CDR1 and CDR2 (germline): SNHLY, FYNNEI. The V gene end was trimmed by 6 bases and the J gene end by 5 bases; junction bases not matched to a gene: 8. CDR3 in DNA: TGTGCCAGCAGCTCGGGGGGGAGTGGGACCGGGGAGCTGTTTTTT. Translated: CASSSGGSGTGELFF.

The chain's CDR3 is CASSNPVGTGNTDTQYF. The CDR3 DNA reads TGTGCCAGCAGTAACCCCGTAGGGACAGGGAACACAGATACGCAGTATTTT. The chain links TRBV7-9 to TRBJ2-3; 9 nucleotides match TRBD1. The CDR3 spans 17 residues. The germline V gene encodes CDR1 SEHNR and CDR2 FQNEAQ (reference sequence). J gave up 2 bases and V 6 bases, and 12 bases lay outside the gene matches.

This chain joins TRBV4-1 and TRBJ2-1; 9 nucleotides match TRBD1. Germline V lookup: CDR1 MGHRA, CDR2 YSYEKL. This CDR3 comprises 16 residues. J gave up 9 bases and V 3 bases, and 12 bases lay outside the gene matches. Written as DNA, the CDR3 is TGCGCCAGCAGCCAGCTACCGGGACAGGGATTCATTGAGCAGTTCTTC. It encodes CASSQLPGQGFIEQFF.

This chain joins TRBV9 and TRBJ2-7; 7 bases match TRBD2. The length of the CDR3 is 14 residues. CDR1 SGDLS and CDR2 YYNGEE come from the germline V gene. After removal of 0 bases from V and 4 bases from J, the junction contained 4 bases not matched to a gene. This CDR3 reads CASSVASGPYEQYF. The CDR3 region has the DNA TGTGCCAGCAGCGTAGCTAGCGGACCATACGAGCAGTACTTC.